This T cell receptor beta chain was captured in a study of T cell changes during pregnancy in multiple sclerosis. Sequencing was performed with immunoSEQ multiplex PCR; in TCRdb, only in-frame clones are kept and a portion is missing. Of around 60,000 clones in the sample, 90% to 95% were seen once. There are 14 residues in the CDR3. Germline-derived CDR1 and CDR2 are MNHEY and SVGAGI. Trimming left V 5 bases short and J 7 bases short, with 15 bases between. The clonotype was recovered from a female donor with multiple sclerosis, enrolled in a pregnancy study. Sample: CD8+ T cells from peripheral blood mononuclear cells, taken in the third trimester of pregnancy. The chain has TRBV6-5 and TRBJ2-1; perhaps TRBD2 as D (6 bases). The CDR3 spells CASSQEGPRNEQFF. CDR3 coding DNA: TGTGCCAGCAGTCAGGAGGGCCCTCGGAATGAGCAGTTCTTC.